This T cell receptor beta chain was captured by sequencing in a study of cytomegalovirus exposure and HLA in healthy donors. Study information: As an earlier analysis found, roughly 170 million T cells yielded 100 million to 130 million unique TCR beta sequences. There were 85 million or so unique TCRs (from HLA-typed donors) in an early data release. Of several hundred genotyped donors, about 80% clustered with self-reported Caucasian donors.

Overall study findings and caveats: A later analysis reportedly found that, within productive TCRs, an Asian-associated ancestry cluster had fewer N-insertions than the mean observed across the roughly 610 donors.

CDR1 is LNHNV, CDR2 YYDKDF, per germline (reference sequence). This CDR3 spans 14 amino acids. The V and J ends lost 0 bases and 5 bases, in that order; junction bases with no gene match: 3. The PCR contained 60 Vbeta and 13 Jbeta primers. TCRdb's table, derived via immunoSEQ multiplex PCR, lists solely in-frame clones and lacks some. The data contain about 130,000 clones, about 80% of them singletons. This clone was counted between two and nine times. The antigen remains undetermined. The source of this sequence is a man younger than 45 in good health and CMV-seronegative. Sequenced material: PBMCs. The V call is TRBV15, the J call TRBJ2-7; TRBD1 matches at 8 bases. The CDR3 sequence: CATSRDSGGNEQYF. CDR3 bases: TGTGCCACCAGCAGAGACTCAGGGGGCAACGAGCAGTACTTC.